The 3 T cell receptor beta chains below were found in one sample sequenced in a study of cytomegalovirus exposure and HLA in healthy donors. PCR involved 60 Vbeta and 13 Jbeta primers. Libraries were prepared by immunoSEQ multiplex PCR; TCRdb keeps only in-frame clonotypes and omits some of them. The table records around 200,000 clones, over 65% of them present only once. The specimen was PBMCs. The origin of the receptors is a man aged 40-49 years in good health and CMV-seronegative.

There are a few counts of this clone. V usage is TRBV5-1 and J usage is TRBJ2-5; D remains unclear. Trimming stripped 1 base from V and 5 bases from J, with 3 bases between. The CDR3 has 11 amino acids. Germline V lookup: CDR1 SGHRS, CDR2 YFSETQ. CDR3 loop: CASSLRETQYF. For the CDR3, the DNA is TGCGCCAGCAGCTTGCGGGAGACCCAGTACTTC. Drawing the rest from reference TRBV5-1 and TRBJ2-5, the complete variable domain is KAGVTQTPRYLIKTRGQQVTLSCSPISGHRSVSWYQQTPGQGLQFLFEYFSETQRNKGNFPGRFSGRQFSNSRSEMNVSTLELGDSALYLCASSLRETQYFGPGTRLLVL.

V and J are TRBV5-1 and TRBJ1-4; D ambiguous. CDR3 size: 13 residues. Trimming pared 0 bases from V and 12 bases from J, leaving 12 bases between. Germline-derived CDR1 and CDR2 are SGHRS and YFSETQ. The CDR3, as DNA: TGCGCCAGCAGCTTGGACCGAGGAGGAGAACTGTTTTTT. This gives the protein CASSLDRGGELFF.

The chain uses TRBV7-9 and TRBJ2-7, with 7 bases aligning to TRBD1. The CDR3 has 15 amino acids. J was trimmed by 3 bases and V by 1 base; bases with no gene match: 6. Per germline, CDR1 SEHNR and CDR2 FQNEAQ (reference sequence). The CDR3 DNA reads as TGTGCCAGCAGCTTAGAAACCAGGACAGGCTACGAGCAGTACTTC. Translated: CASSLETRTGYEQYF.